These 11 T cell receptor beta chains were sequenced from one sample in a study of cytomegalovirus exposure and HLA in healthy donors. A multiplex PCR was run with 60 Vbeta primers and 13 Jbeta primers. Repertoires were generated with immunoSEQ multiplex PCR, while TCRdb's copy carries only in-frame clones and drops some. The sample shows around 180,000 clones, about four fifths of them seen only once. Sequencing was carried out using PBMCs. These receptors all stem from a woman in her 40s in good health and CMV-seronegative.

The genes are TRBV7-9 and TRBJ2-7; TRBD1 is a possible D gene (6 bases). The CDR3 sequence is 15 residues long. Germline-derived CDR1 and CDR2 are SEHNR and FQNEAQ (reference sequence). Trimming took 5 bases from V and 0 from J, leaving 14 bases between them. CDR3 in DNA: TGTGCCAGCAGCCCCCCGACAGGACACTCCTACGAGCAGTACGTC. This gives the protein CASSPPTGHSYEQYV.

The gene calls are TRBV30 and TRBJ1-5; 8 bases match TRBD1. V shed 2 bases, J shed 7 bases, and the junction held 10 bases outside the gene matches. Germline V lookup: CDR1 GTSNPN, CDR2 SVGIG (reference sequence). The CDR3 length is 15 residues. The CDR3 loop is CAWSIGGSGGQPQHF. The CDR3 nucleotides are TGTGCCTGGAGTATCGGTGGCTCAGGGGGCCAGCCCCAGCATTTT.

The genes are TRBV9 and TRBJ2-3; D may be TRBD2 (5 bases). Germline assignment: CDR1 SGDLS and CDR2 YYNGEE. The CDR3 extends over 15 amino acids. The germline V and J ends were trimmed by 4 bases and 1 base, with 13 bases remaining between them. CDR3: CASSISSYGTDTQYF. As DNA, the CDR3 is TGTGCCAGCAGCATATCTAGCTACGGCACAGATACGCAGTATTTT.

The chain couples TRBV14 to TRBJ2-7, with D maybe TRBD1 (5 bases). There are 15 residues in the CDR3. V gave up 2 bases and J gave up 3 bases, with 14 bases separating them. Germline values: CDR1 SGHDN, CDR2 FVKESK. The CDR3 is CASSQLLGDGYEQYF. The CDR3 DNA reads as TGTGCCAGCAGCCAACTGCTAGGGGATGGCTACGAGCAGTACTTC. The whole variable domain, remainder taken from reference TRBV14 and TRBJ2-7, is EAGVTQFPSHSVIEKGQTVTLRCDPISGHDNLYWYRRVMGKEIKFLLHFVKESKQDESGMPNNRFLAERTGGTYSTLKVQPAELEDSGVYFCASSQLLGDGYEQYFGPGTRLTVT.

This chain connects TRBV6-6 to TRBJ2-7; the D gene is possibly TRBD1 (5 bases). The CDR3 runs 13 residues. Trimming cost V 6 bases and J 2 bases, with 11 bases left between them. Germline-derived CDR1 and CDR2 are MNHNY and SVGAGI (reference sequence). CDR3 in amino acids: CASSQGWTYEQYV. CDR3 nucleotide sequence: TGTGCCAGCAGCCAGGGATGGACCTACGAGCAGTACGTC.

The chain has TRBV25-1 and TRBJ2-3; 8 bases align to TRBD2. The germline V gene encodes CDR1 MGHDK and CDR2 SYGVNS. CDR3 length: 17 amino acids. The J segment lost 0 bases and the V segment lost 5 bases, leaving 10 bases of the junction unmatched. The CDR3: CASSKTSGFPSTDTQYF. The CDR3 DNA follows: TGTGCCAGCAGTAAAACTAGCGGATTCCCTAGCACAGATACGCAGTATTTT. Supplemented by reference TRBV25-1 and TRBJ2-3, the full variable domain reads EADIYQTPRYLVIGTGKKITLECSQTMGHDKMYWYQQDPGMELHLIHYSYGVNSTEKGDLSSESTVSRIRTEHFPLTLESARPSHTSQYLCASSKTSGFPSTDTQYFGPGTRLTVL.

This sequence joins TRBV4-3 and TRBJ2-2; 12 bases map to TRBD2. The germline V gene encodes CDR1 LGHNA and CDR2 YSLEER. This CDR3 has 15 residues. Unmatched junction bases numbered 2, after V lost 4 bases and J lost 5 bases. CDR3 coding DNA: TGCGCCAGCAGCCGACTAGCGGGAGTAACCGGGGAGCTGTTTTTT. Its protein product is CASSRLAGVTGELFF.

Worth noting for this clone: A junction boundary mismatches the germline segment, possibly from a read error. The chain employs TRBV7-9 and TRBJ1-1, with 9 positions matching TRBD1. CDR1 and CDR2 (germline): SEHNR, FQNEAQ (reference sequence). This CDR3 has 18 amino acids. The CDR3 DNA reads as TGTTCCAGCAGCCACCATGTTACAGGGGGCTTCATGAACACTGAAGCTTTCTTT. It yields the protein CSSSHHVTGGFMNTEAFF.

The V call is TRBV27, the J call TRBJ1-5; D is uncertain. The ends were cut back, 3 bases at V and 7 bases at J, with 13 bases in the middle. This CDR3 comprises 14 residues. CDR1 is MNHEY, CDR2 SMNVEV, per germline (reference sequence). The CDR3 coding sequence is TGTGCCAGCAGTTTCGGGTCGGGAAACCAGCCCCAGCATTTT. Its protein product is CASSFGSGNQPQHF.

This clone was recorded once. The chain joins TRBV6-5 to TRBJ2-7, with D possibly being TRBD1 (6 bases). V was cut by 8 bases and J by 7 bases, with 15 bases left in between. CDR3 length equals 12 residues. Per germline, CDR1 MNHEY and CDR2 SVGAGI. CDR3 nucleotides: TGTGCCAGCGGGTTAGGGGGTCGGGAGCAGTACTTC. Translated: CASGLGGREQYF.

The gene calls are TRBV10-3 and TRBJ1-1, with 7 bases lining up with TRBD1. V lost 4 bases to trimming and J lost 0 bases; unmatched junction nucleotides: 2. This CDR3 contains 14 residues. Germline V lookup: CDR1 ENHRY, CDR2 SYGVKD. CDR3 coding DNA: TGTGCCATCAGTGTGGACAGGATGAACACTGAAGCTTTCTTT. It yields the protein CAISVDRMNTEAFF.